Listed here are 15 T cell receptor beta chains from one sample, sequenced in a study of early T cells in non-severe SARS-CoV-2 infection. TCRdb itself ran the 5' RACE reads through MiXCR, one entry per CDR3 protein. The table records tens of thousands of distinct CDR3 sequences, 10% of them present only once. The specimen was whole blood. The receptors come from an adult who was a healthcare worker with PCR-confirmed SARS-CoV-2 infection or an uninfected control (not recorded which).

This clonotype was observed many times. The chain uses TRBV4-2 and TRBJ1-1; 11 nucleotides align to TRBD1. Trimming removed 3 bases from V and 7 bases from J; junction bases left unmatched: 7. This CDR3 region has 15 residues. Germline-derived CDR1 and CDR2 are LGHNA and YNFKEQ. CDR3 sequence reads: CASSQAWGQGVEAFF. The CDR3 coding sequence is TGTGCCAGCAGCCAGGCCTGGGGACAGGGGGTTGAAGCTTTCTTT.

In this sample, this clonotype turned up a few times. The chain combines TRBV11-2 with TRBJ2-1, with 13 bases aligning to TRBD2. The CDR3 consists of 16 residues. The germline V gene has CDR1 SGHAT and CDR2 FQNNGV. The V gene end was trimmed by 5 bases and the J gene end by 6 bases; junction bases not matched to a gene: 7. CDR3 bases: TGTGCCAGCAGCGCCCGGACTAGCGGGAGTATCAATGAGCAGTTCTTC. This translates into CASSARTSGSINEQFF.

This clonotype qualifies as medium-sized. The chain carries TRBV25-1 and TRBJ2-3, with D possibly matching TRBD1 (5 bases). V lost 7 bases and J 14 bases, leaving 13 bases between the germline ends. Germline V gene data show CDR1 as MGHDK and CDR2 as SYGVNS. The CDR3 has 10 amino acids. This CDR3 is CASKGARVYF. The CDR3 coding sequence is TGTGCCAGCAAAGGGGCCCGGGTGTATTTT.

Many counts were recorded for this clonotype. This chain's CDR3 is CSARSSGKGGELFF. The CDR3 DNA is TGCAGTGCTAGAAGCAGCGGGAAGGGCGGGGAGCTGTTTTTT. The gene calls are TRBV20-1 and TRBJ2-2; 7 bases align to TRBD2. The germline V gene has CDR1 DFQATT and CDR2 SNEGSKA (reference sequence). The CDR3 has 14 amino acids. Trimming took 2 bases from V and 7 from J; bases not matched to a gene: 7.

This clonotype was observed a few times. This chain links TRBV5-5 with TRBJ1-1, with 10 bases that match TRBD1. This CDR3 region has 19 residues. Germline CDR1 SGHKS, CDR2 YYEKEE (reference sequence). V lost 0 bases to trimming and J lost 1 base; unmatched junction nucleotides: 12. For the CDR3, the DNA is TGTGCCAGCAGCTTGGGAAAGCAGGGGACAGGGGCGAAGAACACTGAAGCTTTCTTT. It yields the protein CASSLGKQGTGAKNTEAFF.

This chain's CDR3 is CSGDRGSTEAFF. Here the CDR3 DNA reads TGCAGCGGGGACAGGGGGTCCACTGAAGCTTTCTTT. The chain is built from TRBV29-1 and TRBJ1-1, with 11 nucleotides matching TRBD1. This CDR3 region has 12 residues. Germline loops: CDR1 SQVTM, CDR2 ANQGSEA. The J segment lost 4 bases and the V segment lost 7 bases, leaving 2 bases of the junction unmatched. The full variable domain, rest sourced from reference TRBV29-1 and TRBJ1-1, is SAVISQKPSRDICQRGTSLTIQCQVDSQVTMMFWYRQQPGQSLTLIATANQGSEATYESGFVIDKFPISRPNLTFSTLTVSNMSPEDSSIYLCSGDRGSTEAFFGQGTRLTVV.

The table lists this clonotype with many counts. This sequence joins TRBV12-3 or TRBV12-4 and TRBJ2-7; D unclear. V dropped 2 bases and J dropped 3 bases, with 8 bases sitting between them. The CDR3 loop spans 13 amino acids. CDR3 DNA sequence: TGTGCCAGCAGTTTAAACACTGTCTACGAGCAGTACTTC. Translation: CASSLNTVYEQYF.

At least ten counts were recorded for this clonotype. The genes are TRBV18 and TRBJ2-1; D gene uncertain. Trimming stripped 3 bases from V and 3 bases from J, with 9 bases between. This CDR3 is built from 14 residues. Germline V gene lookup returns CDR1 KGHSH and CDR2 LQKENI. CDR3 in DNA: TGTGCCAGCTCACCGCTACGCGGCTACAATGAGCAGTTCTTC. It specifies CASSPLRGYNEQFF.

The rearrangement uses TRBV27 and TRBJ2-1; maybe TRBD2 (6 bases). Trimming stripped 5 bases from V and 2 bases from J, with 13 bases between. This CDR3 spans 15 amino acids. Germline lookup yields CDR1 MNHEY and CDR2 SMNVEV (reference sequence). The chain's CDR3 is CASSARERAYNEQFF. CDR3 nucleotide sequence: TGTGCCAGCAGTGCCCGGGAGCGCGCCTACAATGAGCAGTTCTTC.

This clonotype has more than one count but fewer than ten. The chain joins TRBV20-1 to TRBJ1-5; D is undetermined. The CDR3 has 14 amino acids. V shed 6 bases and J shed 4 bases, with 16 bases lying between them. CDR1 is DFQATT and CDR2 is SNEGSKA in the germline V gene (reference sequence). CDR3 sequence (DNA): TGCAGTGCGGAAGAGGGAAAGGGAAATCAGCCCCAGCATTTT. Residues: CSAEEGKGNQPQHF.

The gene calls are TRBV5-1 and TRBJ2-3, with TRBD2 identical over 11 bases. The V gene end was trimmed by 0 bases and the J gene end by 9 bases; junction bases not matched to a gene: 3. CDR3 length: 14 residues. Germline assignment: CDR1 SGHRS and CDR2 YFSETQ. The CDR3 region has the DNA TGCGCCAGCAGCTTGGCCCCTAGCGGGGGGACGCAGTATTTT. Its protein is CASSLAPSGGTQYF.

This clonotype was found a few times. The chain has TRBV4-2 and TRBJ2-7, with TRBD1 matching 8 bases. This CDR3 comprises 15 residues. Trimming cost V 1 base and J 7 bases; bases outside gene matches: 9. Germline V gene sequence: CDR1 LGHNA, CDR2 YNFKEQ. The CDR3 nucleotides are TGTGCCAGCAGCCAAGTGAGGCAGGGGGCGGGGGAGCAGTACTTC. Protein product: CASSQVRQGAGEQYF.

This clonotype was seen only a few times. Here the CDR3 DNA reads TGCGCCAGCAGCCCTCCAAGACTAGCGCAACAAGAGACCCAGTACTTC. Its protein is CASSPPRLAQQETQYF. The chain uses TRBV5-1 and TRBJ2-5; 8 bases fit TRBD2. This CDR3 spans 16 amino acids. V dropped 4 bases and J dropped 2; count of bases not matched to a gene: 10. Germline V gives CDR1 SGHRS, CDR2 YFSETQ.

Worth noting for this clonotype: A clone one base away is much larger, so this may be a read error. The gene calls are TRBV28 and TRBJ1-1; D is uncertain. CDR3 length: 11 residues. Trimming took 7 bases from V and 1 from J, leaving 4 bases between them. The germline CDR1 and CDR2 sequences are MDHEN and SYDVKM. The CDR3 here is CASKGNTEAFF. The DNA for the CDR3 is TGTGCCAGCAAGGGGAACACTGAAGCTTTCTTT. Filled out from reference TRBV28 and TRBJ1-1, the complete variable domain reads DVKVTQSSRYLVKRTGEKVFLECVQDMDHENMFWYRQDPGLGLRLIYFSYDVKMKEKGDIPEGYSVSREKKERFSLILESASTNQTSMYLCASKGNTEAFFGQGTRLTVV.

In this sample, this clonotype turned up a few times. The genes are TRBV2 and TRBJ1-6; a possible D gene is TRBD1 (5 bases). Germline V gene lookup returns CDR1 SNHLY and CDR2 FYNNEI. The CDR3 sequence is 14 residues long. The germline V and J ends were trimmed by 5 bases and 4 bases, with 9 bases remaining between them. Written as DNA, the CDR3 is TGTGCCAGCAGTAGACAGCCTTATAATTCACCCCTCCACTTT. Translated: CASSRQPYNSPLHF.